This TCR beta chain was identified during a study of OX40 agonist ivuxolimab in advanced cancers. Turning to the study itself: Patients were infused with ivuxolimab every 2 weeks at 0.01 to 10 mg/kg. Study results and limitations: Certain nonresponders likewise exhibited a low normalized T-cell clonal expansion. Antigens targeted by the expanded peripheral T cells were not determined. Averaged across samples, CD8+ T cells carried more expanded clones than CD4+ did.

The CDR3 has 15 amino acids. V shed 6 bases and J 4 bases; nucleotides not matched to a gene: 4. From germline, CDR1 is SGHTA and CDR2 FQGNSA. The assay was immunoSEQ multiplex PCR, and TCRdb's table has in-frame clones only and misses some. The data contain roughly 69,000 clones, roughly 86% of them singletons. As concerns this clone: Its target is unknown.

The V gene is TRBV7-2, the J gene TRBJ2-1; 12 bases map to TRBD2. The origin of this receptor is an adult with an advanced solid tumor such as melanoma, head and neck, liver or kidney cancer. The specimen was CD4+ or CD8+ T cells sorted from blood, collected in a trial of the OX40 agonist ivuxolimab. The chain's CDR3 is CASRPTSGGYNEQFF. CDR3 in DNA: TGTGCCAGCAGGCCGACTAGCGGGGGTTACAATGAGCAGTTCTTC. Looking up the rest from reference TRBV7-2 and TRBJ2-1 gives the full variable domain: GAGVSQSPSNKVTEKGKDVELRCDPISGHTALYWYRQSLGQGLEFLIYFQGNSAPDKSGLPSDRFSAERTGGSVSTLTIQRTQQEDSAVYLCASRPTSGGYNEQFFGPGTRLTVL.